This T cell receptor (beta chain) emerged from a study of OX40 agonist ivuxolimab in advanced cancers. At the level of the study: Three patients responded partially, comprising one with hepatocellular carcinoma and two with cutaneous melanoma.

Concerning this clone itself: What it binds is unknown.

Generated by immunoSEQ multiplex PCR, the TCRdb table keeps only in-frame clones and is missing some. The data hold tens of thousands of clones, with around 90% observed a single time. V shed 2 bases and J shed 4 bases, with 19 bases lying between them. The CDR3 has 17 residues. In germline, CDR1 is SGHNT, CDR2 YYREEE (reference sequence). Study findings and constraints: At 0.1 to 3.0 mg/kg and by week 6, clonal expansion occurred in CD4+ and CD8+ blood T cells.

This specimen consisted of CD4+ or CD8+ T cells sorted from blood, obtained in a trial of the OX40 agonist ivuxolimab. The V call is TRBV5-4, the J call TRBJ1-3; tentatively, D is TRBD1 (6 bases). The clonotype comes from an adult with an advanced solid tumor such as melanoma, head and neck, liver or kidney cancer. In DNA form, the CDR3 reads TGTGCCAGCAGCTTAGGTCCTAGTCAGGGGATAGGAAACACCATATATTTT. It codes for CASSLGPSQGIGNTIYF.